These 10 T cell receptor beta chains share one sample of origin, sequenced in a study of OX40 agonist ivuxolimab in advanced cancers. Sequencing used immunoSEQ multiplex PCR; TCRdb keeps in-frame clones, though not all of them. The sample has 45,000 to 55,000 clones; around 88% are singletons. The material sequenced was CD4+ or CD8+ T cells sorted from blood, taken in a trial of the OX40 agonist ivuxolimab. The source of these receptors is an adult with an advanced solid tumor such as melanoma, head and neck, liver or kidney cancer.

The chain carries TRBV5-4 and TRBJ1-5; the D is unclear. Deletions cut 1 base from V and 6 bases from J, with 11 bases between. Germline V gene lookup returns CDR1 SGHNT and CDR2 YYREEE (reference sequence). This CDR3 spans 14 amino acids. In DNA, the CDR3 is TGTGCCAGCAGCTTGTGGCAGGTGATTCAGCCCCAGCATTTT. This translates into CASSLWQVIQPQHF.

The CDR3 sequence: CASRPLAPFRFF. CDR3 in DNA: TGTGCAAGTCGCCCTCTAGCCCCTTTTCGGTTCTTC. The chain combines TRBV12-2 with TRBJ2-1; TRBD2 reflects the table's D call only, with no check against the DNA. TRBV12-2 is given as a pseudogene. There are 12 residues in the CDR3.

The chain employs TRBV5-5 and TRBJ2-2; TRBD2 matches at 8 bases. With V trimmed by 4 bases and J by 3 bases, 2 bases remained unmatched. Germline CDR1 is SGHKS and CDR2 is YYEKEE (reference sequence). The CDR3 runs 14 residues. CDR3 sequence reads: CASSQAGDTGELFF. The CDR3 coding sequence is TGTGCCAGCAGCCAAGCGGGAGACACCGGGGAGCTGTTTTTT.

The rearrangement links TRBV7-9 to TRBJ1-1; D unresolved. CDR1 SEHNR and CDR2 FQNEAQ come from the germline V gene (reference sequence). V gave up 5 bases and J gave up 2 bases, with 18 bases separating them. This CDR3 spans 16 amino acids. In DNA, the CDR3 is TGTGCCAGCAGCCCCCGGACCCAAACCACCAACACTGAAGCTTTCTTT. Translation gives CASSPRTQTTNTEAFF.

This clone was counted once. The V call is TRBV5-1, the J call TRBJ2-1; 7 bases are shared with TRBD1. Losses at the gene ends were 0 bases for V and 8 bases for J; bases not matched to a gene: 5. The CDR3 runs to 14 residues. Germline CDR1 is SGHRS and CDR2 is YFSETQ. This CDR3 reads CASSLGQGFDEQFF. The CDR3 DNA reads TGCGCCAGCAGCTTGGGACAGGGTTTTGATGAGCAGTTCTTC.

The rearrangement joins TRBV19 to TRBJ2-5, with D maybe TRBD2 (5 bases). The V gene lost 3 bases and the J gene lost 5 bases, with 7 bases spanning the gap. In germline, CDR1 is LNHDA, CDR2 SQIVND (reference sequence). The CDR3 consists of 12 residues. The CDR3 bases are TGTGCCAGTAGTATGCGGGCCGAGACCCAGTACTTC. The encoded protein is CASSMRAETQYF.

The V and J genes are TRBV28 and TRBJ2-1; D remains unclear. Germline assignment: CDR1 MDHEN and CDR2 SYDVKM. Trimming cost V 7 bases and J 9 bases, with 22 bases left between them. The CDR3 covers 15 residues. CDR3 amino acids: CASTRGLGYWGEQFF. The CDR3 nucleotides read TGTGCCAGCACCCGAGGTTTAGGTTATTGGGGTGAGCAGTTCTTC.

This clone was seen once. V and J are TRBV18 and TRBJ2-1; D is ambiguous. Trimming pared 6 bases from V and 3 bases from J, leaving 18 bases between. This CDR3 comprises 16 residues. The germline V gene encodes CDR1 KGHSH and CDR2 LQKENI. As DNA, the CDR3 is TGTGCCAGCTCCGGGTTGAGAAGGGCAAACTACAATGAGCAGTTCTTC. Protein sequence: CASSGLRRANYNEQFF.

This clone is labeled medium-sized. This chain links TRBV18 with TRBJ1-5; TRBD1 matches at 8 bases. The CDR3 contains 15 residues. Per the germline V gene, CDR1 is KGHSH and CDR2 is LQKENI. The J segment lost 4 bases and the V segment lost 2 bases, leaving 4 bases of the junction unmatched. As DNA, the CDR3 is TGTGCCAGCTCACCAGCCAGGGGGCGGAATCAGCCCCAGCATTTT. Residues: CASSPARGRNQPQHF.

The J gene is TRBJ2-4, the V gene TRBV30, with a tentative D call TRBD2 (6 bases). The CDR3 consists of 17 residues. The V gene's germline CDR1 is GTSNPN and CDR2 SVGIG (reference sequence). V lost 0 bases and J lost 0, with 15 bases in between. The CDR3 sequence is CAWSVGLGRGAKNIQYF. In DNA, the CDR3 is TGTGCCTGGAGTGTGGGTCTCGGGAGAGGAGCCAAAAACATTCAGTACTTC.